Given below is one TCR beta chain in context. This sample was included in a study of blood T cell repertoires in COVID-19. As handled by the study authors: Estimation of nucleated cell counts relied on the amplification of reference gene primers. Sequenced by immunoSEQ multiplex PCR; TCRdb stores in-frame clones only, minus some. For V, J and clone size, that table is used; D and trimming come from the DNA. The sample includes about 160,000 clones, approximately 79% of them seen just once. The clonotype comes from a woman in her sixties or seventies with COVID-19, enrolled during active disease. The sequencing input was peripheral blood.

CDR3 residues: CASGGGRTGTEAFF. The CDR3 region has the DNA TGTGCTAGTGGCGGGGGACGGACGGGCACTGAAGCTTTCTTT. The rearrangement uses TRBV12-5 and TRBJ1-1; TRBD1 is a possible D gene (5 bases). CDR3 size: 14 residues. Deletions cut 6 bases from V and 4 bases from J, with 15 bases between. Germline CDR1 LGHNT, CDR2 FRNRAP.